This T cell receptor beta chain was identified during a study of blood T cell repertoires in COVID-19. The protocol was immunoSEQ multiplex PCR, while the TCRdb copy is restricted to in-frame clones and leaves out a portion. The table shows about 200,000 clones, with around 79% occurring only once. Trimming left V 5 bases short and J 1 base short, with 11 bases between. This CDR3 region has 14 residues. CDR1 and CDR2 (germline): LGHNA, YNFKEQ. Seattle enrolled patients during active infection and tracked them longitudinally. Sequencing used peripheral blood. This sequence joins TRBV4-2 and TRBJ1-1; D is possibly TRBD1 (5 bases). The TCR sequence derives from a woman in her thirties or forties with COVID-19, enrolled during active disease. The CDR3 protein is CASSLGLSNTEAFF. The CDR3 DNA reads as TGTGCCAGCAGCTTGGGACTTTCGAACACTGAAGCTTTCTTT.